The present T cell receptor beta chain was sequenced within a study of human T cells and chemical hapten exposure. Study-wide results and caveats: Against controls, expanded TCRs gave rise to significantly more large CDR3 similarity clusters. No alteration of TCRs above 1 in 1000 frequency was seen with DPC sensitization.

The time point here: pre-sensitization, week 0. The treatment denotes: therapeutic diphenylcyclopropenone sensitization with weekly scalp DPC. Individual cDNA molecules each carried unique molecular identifiers attached by the library. TCRdb redid the calling of the RACE reads with MiXCR, one entry per CDR3 protein. The table has some 70,000 distinct CDR3 sequences, about a tenth seen once. This clonotype was detected many times. As yet, its antigen is unknown. This clonotype was sampled from a woman in her fifties or sixties with alopecia areata. Some clones in this sample may be carry-over from other donors' samples. The sample in question was whole blood, obtained in connection with sensitization to the hapten diphenylcyclopropenone (DPC).

CDR3: CASSYSGTKRNYGYTF. CDR3 nucleotide sequence: TGTGCCAGCAGTTACTCTGGGACCAAAAGGAACTATGGCTACACCTTC. J is TRBJ1-2 and V is TRBV6-5; possible D gene TRBD1, 5 bases. The ends were cut back, 0 bases at V and 2 bases at J, with 13 bases in the middle. The CDR3 has 16 residues. Germline loops: CDR1 MNHEY, CDR2 SVGAGI.